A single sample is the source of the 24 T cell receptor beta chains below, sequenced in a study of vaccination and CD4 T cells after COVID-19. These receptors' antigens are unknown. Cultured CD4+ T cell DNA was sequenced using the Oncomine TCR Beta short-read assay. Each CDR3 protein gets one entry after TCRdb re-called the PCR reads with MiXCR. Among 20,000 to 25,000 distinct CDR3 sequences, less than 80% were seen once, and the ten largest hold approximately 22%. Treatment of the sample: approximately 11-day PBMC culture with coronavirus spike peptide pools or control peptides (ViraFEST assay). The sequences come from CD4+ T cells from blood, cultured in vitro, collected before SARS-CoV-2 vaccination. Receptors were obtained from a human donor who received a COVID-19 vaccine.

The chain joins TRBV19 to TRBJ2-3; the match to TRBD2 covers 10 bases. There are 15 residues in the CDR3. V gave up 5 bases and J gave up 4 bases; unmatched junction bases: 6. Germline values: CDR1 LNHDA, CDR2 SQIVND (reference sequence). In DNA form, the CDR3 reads TGTGCCAGTAGTCAAGCGGGGGGGCCGCCAGATACGCAGTATTTT. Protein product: CASSQAGGPPDTQYF.

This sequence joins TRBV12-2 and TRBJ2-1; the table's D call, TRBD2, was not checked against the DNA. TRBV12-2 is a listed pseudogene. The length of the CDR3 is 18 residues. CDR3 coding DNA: TGTGCAAGTCGCTCCCCTGACGCCGGGACTAGCGGTAACAATGAGCAGTTCTTC. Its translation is CASRSPDAGTSGNNEQFF.

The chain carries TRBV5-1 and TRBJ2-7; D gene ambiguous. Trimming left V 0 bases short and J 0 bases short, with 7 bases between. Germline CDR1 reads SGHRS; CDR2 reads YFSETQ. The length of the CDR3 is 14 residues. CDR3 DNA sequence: TGCGCCAGCAGCTTGGATTCCGGCTCCTACGAGCAGTACTTC. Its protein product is CASSLDSGSYEQYF.

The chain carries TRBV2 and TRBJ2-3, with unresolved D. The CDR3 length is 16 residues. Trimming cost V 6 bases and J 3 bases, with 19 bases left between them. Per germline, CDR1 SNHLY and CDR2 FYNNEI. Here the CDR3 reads CASRLAPEMVTDTQYF. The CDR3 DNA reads TGTGCCAGCAGATTAGCCCCTGAAATGGTGACAGATACGCAGTATTTT.

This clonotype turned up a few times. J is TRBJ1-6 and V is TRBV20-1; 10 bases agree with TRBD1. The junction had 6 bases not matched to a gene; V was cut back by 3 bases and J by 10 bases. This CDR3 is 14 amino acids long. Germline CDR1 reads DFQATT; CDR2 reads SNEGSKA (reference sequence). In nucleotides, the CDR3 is TGCAGTGCTAGCAGACAGGGGGCAGAATCACCCCTCCACTTT. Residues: CSASRQGAESPLHF.

CDR3 loop: CASTPRGGTSTDTQYF. CDR3 coding DNA: TGTGCCAGTACCCCGCGGGGGGGTACGAGCACAGATACGCAGTATTTT. The chain links TRBV19 to TRBJ2-3; 9 nucleotides agree with TRBD2. The CDR3 covers 16 residues. In germline, CDR1 is LNHDA, CDR2 SQIVND (reference sequence). Losses at the gene ends were 7 bases for V and 0 bases for J; bases not matched to a gene: 8. The complete variable domain, with remaining parts taken from reference TRBV19 and TRBJ2-3, reads DGGITQSPKYLFRKEGQNVTLSCEQNLNHDAMYWYRQDPGQGLRLIYYSQIVNDFQKGDIAEGYSVSREKKESFPLTVTSAQKNPTAFYLCASTPRGGTSTDTQYFGPGTRLTVL.

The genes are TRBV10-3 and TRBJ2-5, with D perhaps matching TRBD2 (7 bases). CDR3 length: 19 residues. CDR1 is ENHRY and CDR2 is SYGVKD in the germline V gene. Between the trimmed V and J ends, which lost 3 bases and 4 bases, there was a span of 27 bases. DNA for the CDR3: TGTGCCATCAGTGAAGGGAGCGGGGACATGGCTATATCGGCAGAGACCCAGTACTTC. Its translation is CAISEGSGDMAISAETQYF.

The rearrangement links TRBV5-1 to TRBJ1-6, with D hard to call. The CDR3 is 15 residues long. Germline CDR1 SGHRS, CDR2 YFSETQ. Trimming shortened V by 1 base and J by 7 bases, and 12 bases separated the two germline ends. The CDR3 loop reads CASSLSSGGNSPLHF. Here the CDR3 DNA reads TGCGCCAGCAGCTTGAGTTCTGGCGGGAATTCACCCCTCCACTTT.

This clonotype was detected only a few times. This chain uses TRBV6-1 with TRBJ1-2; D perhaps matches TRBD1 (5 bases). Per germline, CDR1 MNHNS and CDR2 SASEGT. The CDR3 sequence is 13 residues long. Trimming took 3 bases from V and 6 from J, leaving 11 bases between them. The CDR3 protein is CASSEAREDGYTF. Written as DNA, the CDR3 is TGTGCCAGCAGTGAGGCCAGGGAGGATGGCTACACCTTC.

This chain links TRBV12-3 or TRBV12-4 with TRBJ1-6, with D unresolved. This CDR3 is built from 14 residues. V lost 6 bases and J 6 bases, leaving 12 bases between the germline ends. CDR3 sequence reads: CASSPLGPNSPLHF. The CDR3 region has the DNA TGTGCCAGCAGCCCCTTAGGGCCTAATTCACCCCTCCACTTT.

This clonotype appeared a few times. The CDR3 reads CAISESRTGGYGYTF. CDR3 sequence (DNA): TGTGCCATCAGTGAGTCACGGACAGGGGGCTATGGCTACACCTTC. This chain links TRBV10-3 with TRBJ1-2, with 10 bases fitting TRBD1. This CDR3 has 15 amino acids. Germline V gene sequence: CDR1 ENHRY, CDR2 SYGVKD. V trimming: 0 bases; J trimming: 4 bases; junction bases outside the gene matches: 2.

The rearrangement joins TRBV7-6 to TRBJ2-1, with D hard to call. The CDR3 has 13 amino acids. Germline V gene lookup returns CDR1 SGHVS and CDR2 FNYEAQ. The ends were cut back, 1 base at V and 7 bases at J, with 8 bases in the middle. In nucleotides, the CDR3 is TGTGCCAGCAGCTTAGGCCAGAATAATGAGCAGTTCTTC. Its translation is CASSLGQNNEQFF.

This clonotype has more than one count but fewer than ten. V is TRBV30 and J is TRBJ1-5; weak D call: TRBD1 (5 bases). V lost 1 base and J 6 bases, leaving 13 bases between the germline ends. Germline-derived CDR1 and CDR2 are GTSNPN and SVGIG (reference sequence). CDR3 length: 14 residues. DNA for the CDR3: TGTGCCTGGAGTGAGCCTTTCGGGGGTCAGCCCCAGCATTTT. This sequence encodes CAWSEPFGGQPQHF.

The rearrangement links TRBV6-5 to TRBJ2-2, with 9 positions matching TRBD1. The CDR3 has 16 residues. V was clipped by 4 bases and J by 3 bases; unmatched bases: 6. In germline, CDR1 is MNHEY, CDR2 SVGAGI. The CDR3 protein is CASSLRGTGYTGELFF. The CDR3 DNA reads TGTGCCAGCAGTTTACGGGGGACAGGGTACACCGGGGAGCTGTTTTTT.

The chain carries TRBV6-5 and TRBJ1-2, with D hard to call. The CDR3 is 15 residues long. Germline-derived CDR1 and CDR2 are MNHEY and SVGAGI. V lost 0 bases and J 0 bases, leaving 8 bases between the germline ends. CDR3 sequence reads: CASSYSRPPNYGYTF. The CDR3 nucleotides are TGTGCCAGCAGTTACTCCAGACCCCCTAACTATGGCTACACCTTC.

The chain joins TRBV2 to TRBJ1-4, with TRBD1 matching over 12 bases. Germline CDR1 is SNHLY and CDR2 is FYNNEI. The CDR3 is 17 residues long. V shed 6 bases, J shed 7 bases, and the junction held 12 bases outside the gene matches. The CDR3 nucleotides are TGTGCCAGCAGGATAGTGGGACAGGGGGCCTCCAGTGAAAAACTGTTTTTT. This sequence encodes CASRIVGQGASSEKLFF. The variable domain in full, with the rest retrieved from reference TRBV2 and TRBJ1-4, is EPEVTQTPSHQVTQMGQEVILRCVPISNHLYFYWYRQILGQKVEFLVSFYNNEISEKSEIFDDQFSVERPDGSNFTLKIRSTKLEDSAMYFCASRIVGQGASSEKLFFGSGTQLSVL.

The CDR3 DNA is TGTGCCAGCAGTGGGGGGCCCCCAGAGACCCAGTACTTC. Amino acids: CASSGGPPETQYF. The chain recombines TRBV6-1 with TRBJ2-5, with a possible D match to TRBD1 (6 bases). The V and J ends lost 4 bases and 4 bases respectively, with 10 bases between them. Germline CDR1 is MNHNS and CDR2 is SASEGT. The CDR3 loop spans 13 amino acids.

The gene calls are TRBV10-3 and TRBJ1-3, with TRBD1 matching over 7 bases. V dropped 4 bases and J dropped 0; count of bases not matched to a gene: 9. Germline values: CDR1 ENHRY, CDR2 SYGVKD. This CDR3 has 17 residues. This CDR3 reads CAISATDREASGNTIYF. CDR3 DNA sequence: TGTGCCATCAGTGCCACCGACAGGGAAGCCTCTGGAAACACCATATATTTT.

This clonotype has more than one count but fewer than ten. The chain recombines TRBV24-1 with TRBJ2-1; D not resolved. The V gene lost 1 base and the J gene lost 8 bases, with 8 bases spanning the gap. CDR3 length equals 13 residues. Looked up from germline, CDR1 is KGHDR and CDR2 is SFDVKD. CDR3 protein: CATSDFARDEQFF. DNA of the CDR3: TGTGCCACCAGTGATTTTGCTAGGGATGAGCAGTTCTTC.

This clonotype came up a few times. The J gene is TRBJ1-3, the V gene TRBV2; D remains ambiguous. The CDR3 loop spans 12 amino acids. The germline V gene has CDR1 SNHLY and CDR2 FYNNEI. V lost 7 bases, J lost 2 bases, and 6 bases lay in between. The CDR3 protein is CASKKPGNTIYF. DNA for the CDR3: TGTGCCAGCAAAAAACCTGGAAACACCATATATTTT.

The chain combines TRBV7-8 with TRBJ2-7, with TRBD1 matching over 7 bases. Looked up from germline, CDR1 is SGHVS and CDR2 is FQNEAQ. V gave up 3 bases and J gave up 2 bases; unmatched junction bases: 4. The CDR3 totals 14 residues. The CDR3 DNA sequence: TGTGCCAGCAGCTTTAGGGGGCGCGCCTACGAGCAGTACTTC. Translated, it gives CASSFRGRAYEQYF.

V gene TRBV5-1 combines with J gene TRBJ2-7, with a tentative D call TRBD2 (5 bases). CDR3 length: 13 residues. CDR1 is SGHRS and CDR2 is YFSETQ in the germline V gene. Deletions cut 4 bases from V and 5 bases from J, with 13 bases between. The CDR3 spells CASSDSSLHEQYF. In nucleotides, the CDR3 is TGCGCCAGCAGCGACTCTAGCTTGCACGAGCAGTACTTC.

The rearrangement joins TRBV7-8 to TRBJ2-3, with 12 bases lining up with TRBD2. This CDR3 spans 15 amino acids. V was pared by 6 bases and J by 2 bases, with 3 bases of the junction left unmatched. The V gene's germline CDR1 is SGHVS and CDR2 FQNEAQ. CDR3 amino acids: CASRGTSGSTDTQYF. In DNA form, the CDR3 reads TGTGCCAGCAGGGGGACTAGCGGGTCCACAGATACGCAGTATTTT.

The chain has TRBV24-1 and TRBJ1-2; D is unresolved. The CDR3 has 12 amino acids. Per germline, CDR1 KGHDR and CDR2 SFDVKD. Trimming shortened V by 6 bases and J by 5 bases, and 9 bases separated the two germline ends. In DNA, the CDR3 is TGTGCCACCAGTCGGGTGGGATATGGCTACACCTTC. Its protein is CATSRVGYGYTF.